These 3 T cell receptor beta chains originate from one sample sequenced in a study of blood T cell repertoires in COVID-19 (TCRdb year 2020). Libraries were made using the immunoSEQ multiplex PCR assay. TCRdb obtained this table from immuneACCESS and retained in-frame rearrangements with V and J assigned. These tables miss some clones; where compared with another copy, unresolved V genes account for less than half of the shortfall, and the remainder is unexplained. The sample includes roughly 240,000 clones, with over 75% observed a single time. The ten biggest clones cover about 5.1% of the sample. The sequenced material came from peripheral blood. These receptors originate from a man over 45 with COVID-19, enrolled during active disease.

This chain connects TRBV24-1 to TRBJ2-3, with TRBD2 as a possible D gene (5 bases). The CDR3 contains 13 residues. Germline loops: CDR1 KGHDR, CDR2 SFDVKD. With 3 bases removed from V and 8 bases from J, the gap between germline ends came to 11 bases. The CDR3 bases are TGTGCCACCAGTGATCGCCCCGGAGGTACGCAGTATTTT. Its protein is CATSDRPGGTQYF.

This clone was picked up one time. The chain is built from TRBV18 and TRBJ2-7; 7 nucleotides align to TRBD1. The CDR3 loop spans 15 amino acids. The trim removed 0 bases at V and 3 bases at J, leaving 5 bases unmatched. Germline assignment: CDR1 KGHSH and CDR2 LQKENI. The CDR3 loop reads CASSPPGQEYYEQYF. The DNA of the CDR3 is TGTGCCAGCTCACCACCAGGACAGGAGTACTACGAGCAGTACTTC.

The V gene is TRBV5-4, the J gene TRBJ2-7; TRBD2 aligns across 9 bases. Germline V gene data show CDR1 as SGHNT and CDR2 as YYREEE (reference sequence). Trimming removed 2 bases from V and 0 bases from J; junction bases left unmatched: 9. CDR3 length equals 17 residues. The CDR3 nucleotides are TGTGCCAGCAGCTTACATCCCATAGCGGGGGCCTCCTACGAGCAGTACTTC. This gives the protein CASSLHPIAGASYEQYF.